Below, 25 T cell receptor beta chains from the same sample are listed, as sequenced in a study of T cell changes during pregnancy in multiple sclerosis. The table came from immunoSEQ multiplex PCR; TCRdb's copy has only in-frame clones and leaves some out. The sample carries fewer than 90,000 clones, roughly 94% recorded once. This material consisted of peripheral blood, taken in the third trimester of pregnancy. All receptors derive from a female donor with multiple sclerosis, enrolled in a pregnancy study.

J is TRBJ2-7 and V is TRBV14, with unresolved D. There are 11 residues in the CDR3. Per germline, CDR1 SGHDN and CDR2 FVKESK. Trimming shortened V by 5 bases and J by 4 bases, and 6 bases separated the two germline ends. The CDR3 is CASSSSYEQYF. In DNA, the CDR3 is TGTGCCAGCAGCTCCTCTTACGAGCAGTACTTC.

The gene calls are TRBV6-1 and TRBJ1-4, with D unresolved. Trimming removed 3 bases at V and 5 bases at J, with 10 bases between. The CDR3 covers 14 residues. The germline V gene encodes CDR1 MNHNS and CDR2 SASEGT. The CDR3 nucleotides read TGTGCCAGCAGTGACCTCTCGGGGAATGAAAAACTGTTTTTT. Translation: CASSDLSGNEKLFF.

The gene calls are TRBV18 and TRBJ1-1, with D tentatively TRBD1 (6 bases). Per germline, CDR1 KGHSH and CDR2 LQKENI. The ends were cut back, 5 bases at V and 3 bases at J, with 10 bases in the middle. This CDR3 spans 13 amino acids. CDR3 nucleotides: TGTGCCAGCTCATCAGGGGTGGACACTGAAGCTTTCTTT. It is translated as CASSSGVDTEAFF.

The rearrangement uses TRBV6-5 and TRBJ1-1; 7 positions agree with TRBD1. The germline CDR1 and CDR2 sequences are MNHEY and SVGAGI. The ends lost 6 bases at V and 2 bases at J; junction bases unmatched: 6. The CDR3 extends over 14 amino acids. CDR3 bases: TGTGCCAGCAGACAACAGGGGCGTAACACTGAAGCTTTCTTT. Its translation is CASRQQGRNTEAFF.

CDR3: CASSSGRGYTGELFF. The CDR3 bases are TGTGCCAGCAGCTCCGGGAGGGGATACACCGGGGAGCTGTTTTTT. V usage is TRBV5-8 and J usage is TRBJ2-2; 8 bases match TRBD2. The junction had 4 bases not matched to a gene; V was cut back by 3 bases and J by 3 bases. The CDR3 extends over 15 amino acids. CDR1 is SGHTS and CDR2 is YDEGEE in the germline V gene.

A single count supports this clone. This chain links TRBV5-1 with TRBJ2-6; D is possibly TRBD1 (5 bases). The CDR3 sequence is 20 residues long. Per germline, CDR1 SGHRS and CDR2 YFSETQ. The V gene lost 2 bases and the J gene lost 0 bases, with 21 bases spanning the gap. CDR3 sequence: CASSLETWGKFLSGANVLTF. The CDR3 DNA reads TGCGCCAGCAGCTTAGAAACCTGGGGCAAATTTCTCTCTGGGGCCAACGTCCTGACTTTC.

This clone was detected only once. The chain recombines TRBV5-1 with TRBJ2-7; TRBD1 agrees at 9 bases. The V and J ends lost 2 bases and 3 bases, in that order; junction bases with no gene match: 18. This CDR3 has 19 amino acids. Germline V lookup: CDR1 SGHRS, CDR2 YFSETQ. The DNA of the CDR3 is TGCGCCAGCAGCTTTAGGAGCGGGCCTACCGGGACAGGGCACTACGAGCAGTACTTC. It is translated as CASSFRSGPTGTGHYEQYF. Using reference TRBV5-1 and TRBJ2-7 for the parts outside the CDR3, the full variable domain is KAGVTQTPRYLIKTRGQQVTLSCSPISGHRSVSWYQQTPGQGLQFLFEYFSETQRNKGNFPGRFSGRQFSNSRSEMNVSTLELGDSALYLCASSFRSGPTGTGHYEQYFGPGTRLTVT.

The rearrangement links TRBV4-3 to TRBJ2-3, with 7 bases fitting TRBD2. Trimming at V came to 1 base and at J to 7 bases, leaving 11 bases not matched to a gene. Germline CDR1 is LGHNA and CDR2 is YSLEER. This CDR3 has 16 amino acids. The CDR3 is CASSQGAGRETYTQYF. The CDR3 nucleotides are TGCGCCAGCAGCCAAGGGGCTGGGCGGGAGACTTATACGCAGTATTTT.

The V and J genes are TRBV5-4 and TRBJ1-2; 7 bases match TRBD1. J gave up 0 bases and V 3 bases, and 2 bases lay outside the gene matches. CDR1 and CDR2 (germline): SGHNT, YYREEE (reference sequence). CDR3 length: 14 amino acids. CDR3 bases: TGTGCCAGCAGCTGGGACAGCTCTAACTATGGCTACACCTTC. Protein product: CASSWDSSNYGYTF.

CDR3 amino acids: CASSAGGGQHEQFF. Written as DNA, the CDR3 is TGTGCCAGCAGCGCGGGGGGGGGACAGCATGAGCAGTTCTTC. This chain uses TRBV9 with TRBJ2-1; possible D gene TRBD2, 8 bases. Germline V lookup: CDR1 SGDLS, CDR2 YYNGEE. The V gene lost 3 bases and the J gene lost 8 bases, with 15 bases spanning the gap. The CDR3 sequence is 14 residues long.

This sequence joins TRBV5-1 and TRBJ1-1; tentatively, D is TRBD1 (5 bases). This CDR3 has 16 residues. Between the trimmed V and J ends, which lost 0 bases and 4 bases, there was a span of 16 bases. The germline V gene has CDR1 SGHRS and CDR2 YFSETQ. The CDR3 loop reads CASSLVPGGKGTEAFF. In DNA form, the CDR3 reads TGCGCCAGCAGCTTGGTTCCGGGGGGGAAGGGCACTGAAGCTTTCTTT.

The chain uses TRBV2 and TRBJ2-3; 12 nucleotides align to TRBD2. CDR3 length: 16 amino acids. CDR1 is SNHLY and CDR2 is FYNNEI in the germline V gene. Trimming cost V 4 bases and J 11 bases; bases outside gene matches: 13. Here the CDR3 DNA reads TGTGCCAGCAGTGTCTCTAGCGGGAGGGCCTCTTTGGAGCAGTATTTT. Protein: CASSVSSGRASLEQYF.

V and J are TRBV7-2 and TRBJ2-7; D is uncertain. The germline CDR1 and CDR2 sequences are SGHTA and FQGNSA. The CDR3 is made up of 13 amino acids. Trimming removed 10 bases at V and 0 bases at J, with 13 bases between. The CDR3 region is CAIRGESSYEQYF. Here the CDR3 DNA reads TGTGCCATCCGAGGAGAGAGCTCCTACGAGCAGTACTTC.

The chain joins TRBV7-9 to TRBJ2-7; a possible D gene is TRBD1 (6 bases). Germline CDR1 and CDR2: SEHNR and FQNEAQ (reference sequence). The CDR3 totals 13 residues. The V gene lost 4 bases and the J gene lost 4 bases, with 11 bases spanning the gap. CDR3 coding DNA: TGTGCCAGCAGCTCGGGACATTATTACGAGCAGTACTTC. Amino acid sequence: CASSSGHYYEQYF.

The CDR3 spells CASSSPRGANVLTF. The DNA of the CDR3 is TGTGCCAGCAGCTCCCCCAGGGGGGCCAACGTCCTGACTTTC. This chain joins TRBV7-9 and TRBJ2-6, with D unclear. Trimming removed 4 bases from V and 4 bases from J, with 8 bases in between. Germline V gene sequence: CDR1 SEHNR, CDR2 FQNEAQ (reference sequence). The CDR3 is 14 amino acids.

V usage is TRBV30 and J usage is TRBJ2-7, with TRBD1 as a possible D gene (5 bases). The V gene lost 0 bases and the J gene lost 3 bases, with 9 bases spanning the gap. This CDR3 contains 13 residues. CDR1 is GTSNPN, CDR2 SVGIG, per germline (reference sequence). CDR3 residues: CAWSVFQGYEQYF. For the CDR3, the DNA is TGTGCCTGGAGTGTCTTCCAGGGCTACGAGCAGTACTTC.

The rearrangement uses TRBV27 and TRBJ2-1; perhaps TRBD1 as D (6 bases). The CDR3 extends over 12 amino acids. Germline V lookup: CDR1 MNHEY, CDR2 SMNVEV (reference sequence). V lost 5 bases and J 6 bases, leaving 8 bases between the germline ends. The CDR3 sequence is CASSQQGNEQFF. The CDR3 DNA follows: TGTGCCAGCAGTCAACAGGGCAATGAGCAGTTCTTC.

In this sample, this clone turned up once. In nucleotides, the CDR3 is TGTGCCAGCAGCTTAGCCCATGACAGGCTCACAACCTACAATGAGCAGTTCTTC. Translation: CASSLAHDRLTTYNEQFF. This chain connects TRBV7-9 to TRBJ2-1; a weak D match, TRBD1 (6 bases). Trimming pared 0 bases from V and 2 bases from J, leaving 17 bases between. The germline V gene encodes CDR1 SEHNR and CDR2 FQNEAQ (reference sequence). CDR3 size: 18 residues.

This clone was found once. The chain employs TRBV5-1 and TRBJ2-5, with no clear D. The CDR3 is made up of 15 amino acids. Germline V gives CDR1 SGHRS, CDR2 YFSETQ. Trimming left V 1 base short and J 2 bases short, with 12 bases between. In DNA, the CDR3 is TGCGCCAGCAGCTTGAACAGCCTAACTCAAGAGACCCAGTACTTC. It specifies CASSLNSLTQETQYF.

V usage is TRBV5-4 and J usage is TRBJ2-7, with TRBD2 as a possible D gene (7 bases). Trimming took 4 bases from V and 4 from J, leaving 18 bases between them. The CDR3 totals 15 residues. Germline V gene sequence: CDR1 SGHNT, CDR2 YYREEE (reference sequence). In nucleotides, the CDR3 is TGTGCCAGCAGCGTACGAGGGGGGAGGGATTACGAGCAGTACTTC. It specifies CASSVRGGRDYEQYF.

The CDR3, as DNA: TGTGCCACGGGGGGCTTAGGCCAGCCCCAGCATTTT. This gives the protein CATGGLGQPQHF. This rearrangement joins TRBV2 to TRBJ1-5; TRBD1 might be the D (6 bases). V was shortened by 10 bases and J by 7 bases, with 14 bases between the two germline ends. The V gene's germline CDR1 is SNHLY and CDR2 FYNNEI. The CDR3 has 12 amino acids.

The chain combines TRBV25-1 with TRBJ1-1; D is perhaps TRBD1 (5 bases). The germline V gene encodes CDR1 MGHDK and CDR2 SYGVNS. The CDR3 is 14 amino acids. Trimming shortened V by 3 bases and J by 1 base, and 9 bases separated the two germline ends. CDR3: CASSEVQGNTEAFF. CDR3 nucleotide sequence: TGTGCCAGCAGTGAGGTGCAGGGGAACACTGAAGCTTTCTTT.

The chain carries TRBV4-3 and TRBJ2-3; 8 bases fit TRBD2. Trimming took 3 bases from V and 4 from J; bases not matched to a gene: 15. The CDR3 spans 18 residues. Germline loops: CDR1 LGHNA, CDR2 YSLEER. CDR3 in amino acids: CASSQGVGSGIGADTQYF. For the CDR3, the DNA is TGCGCCAGCAGCCAGGGGGTGGGTAGCGGGATAGGGGCAGATACGCAGTATTTT.

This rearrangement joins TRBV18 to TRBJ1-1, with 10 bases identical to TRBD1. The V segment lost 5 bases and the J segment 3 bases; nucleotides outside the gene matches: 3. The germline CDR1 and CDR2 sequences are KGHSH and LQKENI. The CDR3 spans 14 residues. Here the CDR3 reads CASSRDRGDTEAFF. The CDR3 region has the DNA TGTGCCAGCTCAAGGGACAGGGGAGACACTGAAGCTTTCTTT.

CDR3 sequence (DNA): TGTGCCAGCACTATTACATGGGGGCCGGCGCCAGGGGCTGCCGAAAACATTCAGTACTTC. Translated, it gives CASTITWGPAPGAAENIQYF. The genes are TRBV5-4 and TRBJ2-4, with D maybe TRBD1 (6 bases). The CDR3 runs to 20 residues. Germline CDR1 and CDR2: SGHNT and YYREEE (reference sequence). Trimming took 6 bases from V and 5 from J, leaving 33 bases between them.